This TCR beta chain emerged from a study of blood T cells in healthy people across ages. This clonotype was recorded once. Its target is unknown. The authors ran a second PCR of about 7 to 11 cycles using a sample-barcoded 5' primer and a J-beta primer mix. TCRdb itself ran the 5' RACE reads through MiXCR, one entry per CDR3 protein. This table has 1.5 million or so distinct CDR3 sequences, around 42% appearing once. The CDR3 is made up of 16 amino acids. V was pared by 2 bases and J by 7 bases, with 18 bases between. Germline CDR1 reads LGHNT; CDR2 reads FRNRAP. Study-wide results and limits: More naive CD4+ cells and higher diversity marked long-lived donors relative to aged donors.

Healthy Caucasian individuals from Russia aged about 6 to 95 were enrolled as donors. The sequence derives from a woman under 30 in good health. The sequenced material came from blood. The chain carries TRBV12-5 and TRBJ2-1; the D gene could be TRBD1 or TRBD2 (5 bases each). The CDR3 region has the DNA TGTGCTAGTGGTTTGAGGGACGGGGATCCTAAAAATGAGCAGTTCTTC. This gives the protein CASGLRDGDPKNEQFF.